The 22 T cell receptor beta chains presented below share a single source sample, sequenced in a study of T cell responses to AZD1222 COVID-19 vaccine. Some clones are missing from TCRdb's copy, which holds only in-frame ones; the method was immunoSEQ multiplex PCR. The repertoire includes some 97,000 clones, roughly 89% of them detected once, and approximately 16% sits in the top ten. The material sequenced was peripheral blood, taken on day 0 of AZD1222 vaccination. These receptor sequences come from an adult in good health.

This clone appeared a single time. The V and J genes are TRBV2 and TRBJ1-2, with no clear D. This CDR3 is built from 12 residues. Trimming took off 5 bases at V and 4 bases at J, with 8 bases between the two ends. Germline CDR1 reads SNHLY; CDR2 reads FYNNEI. The CDR3 sequence: CASSRQIYGYTF. The CDR3 region has the DNA TGTGCCAGCAGTCGGCAGATCTATGGCTACACCTTC.

J is TRBJ1-2 and V is TRBV2; TRBD1 is a possible D gene (6 bases). The CDR3 runs 17 residues. CDR1 SNHLY and CDR2 FYNNEI come from the germline V gene. Trimming left V 0 bases short and J 2 bases short, with 16 bases between. This CDR3 is CASSEALLGGGNYGYTF. CDR3 nucleotides: TGTGCCAGCAGTGAAGCGCTTCTAGGAGGGGGGAACTATGGCTACACCTTC.

The genes are TRBV12-3 or TRBV12-4 and TRBJ1-5, with D possibly TRBD1 on 6 matching bases. CDR3 size: 13 residues. The V end was cut by 6 bases, the J end by 7 bases, with 13 bases between. CDR3 residues: CASSPGDSQPQHF. The CDR3 DNA follows: TGTGCCAGCAGCCCAGGGGATTCGCAGCCCCAGCATTTT.

The V gene is TRBV18, the J gene TRBJ1-4; tentative D call: TRBD1 (5 bases). This CDR3 is 14 amino acids long. Germline-derived CDR1 and CDR2 are KGHSH and LQKENI. Trimming cost V 4 bases and J 7 bases, with 13 bases left between them. CDR3 nucleotides: TGTGCCAGCTCACGGGGGTATTCCGGTGAAAAACTGTTTTTT. Its translation is CASSRGYSGEKLFF.

The chain couples TRBV19 to TRBJ2-7; D remains ambiguous. The CDR3 is 13 residues long. Trimming cost V 6 bases and J 1 base, with 10 bases left between them. Germline CDR1 is LNHDA and CDR2 is SQIVND (reference sequence). The CDR3 DNA is TGTGCCAGTAGCGGTCCCGGTTCCTACGAGCAGTACTTC. Amino acid sequence: CASSGPGSYEQYF.

The V gene is TRBV19, the J gene TRBJ2-2; TRBD2 might be the D (6 bases). CDR3 size: 16 residues. V was shortened by 6 bases and J by 0 bases, with 14 bases between the two germline ends. The germline V gene has CDR1 LNHDA and CDR2 SQIVND (reference sequence). As DNA, the CDR3 is TGTGCCAGTAGCTTTGTAGCGGAAGCGAACACCGGGGAGCTGTTTTTT. Encoded protein: CASSFVAEANTGELFF. The full variable domain, in which reference TRBV19 and TRBJ2-2 provide the parts outside the CDR3, is DGGITQSPKYLFRKEGQNVTLSCEQNLNHDAMYWYRQDPGQGLRLIYYSQIVNDFQKGDIAEGYSVSREKKESFPLTVTSAQKNPTAFYLCASSFVAEANTGELFFGEGSRLTVL.

This clone appeared once. V gene TRBV5-5 combines with J gene TRBJ2-1, with unresolved D. With 1 base removed from V and 1 base from J, the gap between germline ends came to 12 bases. Germline V lookup: CDR1 SGHKS, CDR2 YYEKEE (reference sequence). The CDR3 sequence is 16 residues long. In DNA form, the CDR3 reads TGTGCCAGCAGCTTGTCTCCAGTTAGGTCCTACAATGAGCAGTTCTTC. It yields the protein CASSLSPVRSYNEQFF.

V is TRBV19 and J is TRBJ2-6; the match to TRBD2 covers 7 bases. The CDR3 extends over 16 amino acids. The junction had 3 bases not matched to a gene; V was cut back by 0 bases and J by 4 bases. CDR1 is LNHDA, CDR2 SQIVND, per germline (reference sequence). The CDR3 loop reads CASSIDPGGGANVLTF. The CDR3 region has the DNA TGTGCCAGTAGTATAGATCCGGGGGGAGGGGCCAACGTCCTGACTTTC.

This clone occurred once. The rearrangement uses TRBV28 and TRBJ1-1; 7 bases are a match to TRBD1. The CDR3 contains 18 residues. Trimming cost V 3 bases and J 1 base; bases outside gene matches: 14. Per the germline V gene, CDR1 is MDHEN and CDR2 is SYDVKM. The chain's CDR3 is CASSLRTSGGYGNTEAFF. In DNA, the CDR3 is TGTGCCAGCAGTTTGCGCACCTCAGGGGGGTACGGGAACACTGAAGCTTTCTTT.

This chain connects TRBV18 to TRBJ2-7; D possibly matches TRBD1 or TRBD2 (7 bases each). The CDR3 has 15 residues. V dropped 0 bases and J dropped 2 bases, with 11 bases sitting between them. The germline V gene has CDR1 KGHSH and CDR2 LQKENI. The CDR3, as DNA: TGTGCCAGCTCACCACCGACAGGGACTACCTACGAGCAGTACTTC. Translating gives CASSPPTGTTYEQYF.

The chain links TRBV29-1 to TRBJ2-7; TRBD1 agrees at 7 bases. Trimming cost V 4 bases and J 1 base; bases outside gene matches: 7. Per the germline V gene, CDR1 is SQVTM and CDR2 is ANQGSEA. The CDR3 runs to 14 residues. Here the CDR3 reads CSVGFAGGSYEQYF. CDR3 bases: TGCAGCGTTGGGTTTGCAGGGGGTTCCTACGAGCAGTACTTC.

This chain joins TRBV3-1 (or the pseudogene TRBV3-2) and TRBJ2-2; TRBD1 or TRBD2 may be the D gene (6 bases each). V lost 0 bases and J 1 base, leaving 9 bases between the germline ends. The CDR3 consists of 16 residues. Per the germline V gene, CDR1 is LGHDT and CDR2 is YNNKEL (reference sequence). The CDR3 protein is CASSQEGGWNTGELFF. The CDR3 coding sequence is TGTGCCAGCAGCCAAGAGGGGGGCTGGAACACCGGGGAGCTGTTTTTT.

The chain is built from TRBV11-2 and TRBJ2-7; tentative D call: TRBD1 (6 bases). V shed 6 bases and J shed 7 bases, with 22 bases lying between them. Germline lookup yields CDR1 SGHAT and CDR2 FQNNGV. The CDR3 totals 15 residues. This CDR3 reads CASRATGHPSREQYF. The CDR3 DNA follows: TGTGCCAGCAGGGCTACGGGACATCCCTCTCGGGAGCAGTACTTC.

The chain carries TRBV2 and TRBJ2-1; 8 bases line up with TRBD2. The germline V gene encodes CDR1 SNHLY and CDR2 FYNNEI. V shed 10 bases and J 0 bases; nucleotides not matched to a gene: 11. The CDR3 contains 16 residues. CDR3 sequence (DNA): TGTGCCACCCAAACTAGCGGACCTAGCTCCTACAATGAGCAGTTCTTC. Protein product: CATQTSGPSSYNEQFF.

The gene calls are TRBV27 and TRBJ2-7; the D is unclear. Germline assignment: CDR1 MNHEY and CDR2 SMNVEV (reference sequence). Trimming took 5 bases from V and 3 from J, leaving 11 bases between them. CDR3 size: 13 residues. CDR3: CASSLTTNYEQYF. CDR3 DNA sequence: TGTGCCAGCAGTCTTACGACAAACTACGAGCAGTACTTC.

The table lists this clone with a count of one. This chain links TRBV19 with TRBJ2-1; 10 bases fit TRBD1. The V gene end was trimmed by 7 bases and the J gene end by 6 bases; junction bases not matched to a gene: 9. There are 15 residues in the CDR3. Germline V gene data show CDR1 as LNHDA and CDR2 as SQIVND (reference sequence). The CDR3 nucleotides are TGTGCCAGTACTCGACCGGGACAGGGGTCCAATGAGCAGTTCTTC. The encoded protein is CASTRPGQGSNEQFF. Full variable domain (rest looked up from reference TRBV19 and TRBJ2-1): DGGITQSPKYLFRKEGQNVTLSCEQNLNHDAMYWYRQDPGQGLRLIYYSQIVNDFQKGDIAEGYSVSREKKESFPLTVTSAQKNPTAFYLCASTRPGQGSNEQFFGPGTRLTVL.

This clone was observed once. In DNA, the CDR3 is TGTGCCAGCACTTCCCGGGGCTACGAGCAGTACTTC. Residues: CASTSRGYEQYF. This chain uses TRBV6-6 with TRBJ2-7; TRBD2 is a possible D gene (5 bases). The CDR3 loop spans 12 amino acids. From germline, CDR1 is MNHNY and CDR2 SVGAGI (reference sequence). V was clipped by 7 bases and J by 3 bases, with 10 bases between them.

The chain uses TRBV6-6 and TRBJ1-1; 8 nucleotides agree with TRBD1. Germline V gene sequence: CDR1 MNHNY, CDR2 SVGAGI (reference sequence). The CDR3 covers 15 residues. Trimming at V came to 4 bases and at J to 10 bases, leaving 14 bases not matched to a gene. The CDR3 DNA sequence: TGTGCCAGCAGTTTCGAGACAGGGGAGTATTTCGGAGCTTTCTTT. As protein: CASSFETGEYFGAFF.

This rearrangement joins TRBV19 to TRBJ1-2; maybe TRBD1 (5 bases). Germline CDR1 LNHDA, CDR2 SQIVND (reference sequence). V was shortened by 8 bases and J by 2 bases, with 15 bases between the two germline ends. The CDR3 is 14 residues long. The DNA of the CDR3 is TGTGCCAGTCGGACTCTCCAGGGAAACTATGGCTACACCTTC. This encodes CASRTLQGNYGYTF.

The chain carries TRBV14 and TRBJ1-6; unclear D gene. Germline V gene lookup returns CDR1 SGHDN and CDR2 FVKESK. Between the trimmed V and J ends, which lost 4 bases and 5 bases, there was a span of 12 bases. CDR3 length: 15 amino acids. The CDR3 is CASSPLGSNNSPLHF. In DNA, the CDR3 is TGTGCCAGCAGCCCCTTAGGAAGTAATAATTCACCCCTCCACTTT.

V is TRBV5-6 and J is TRBJ1-1, with 8 bases fitting TRBD1. This CDR3 spans 16 amino acids. Trimming removed 0 bases from V and 11 bases from J; junction bases left unmatched: 15. Germline V gene lookup returns CDR1 SGHDT and CDR2 YYEEEE. CDR3 residues: CASSLGRLDRGLRAFF. The CDR3 bases are TGTGCCAGCAGCTTGGGTCGTTTAGACAGGGGACTACGGGCTTTCTTT.

Points on this clone: This same CDR3 is encoded by further DNA sequences in the sample. The V call is TRBV7-9, the J call TRBJ1-1; D unresolved. The V and J ends lost 1 base and 1 base respectively, with 7 bases between them. The length of the CDR3 is 14 residues. Germline V gives CDR1 SEHNR, CDR2 FQNEAQ (reference sequence). CDR3 sequence: CASSLGAGNTEAFF. The DNA for the CDR3 is TGTGCCAGCAGCTTAGGCGCGGGGAACACTGAAGCTTTCTTT.